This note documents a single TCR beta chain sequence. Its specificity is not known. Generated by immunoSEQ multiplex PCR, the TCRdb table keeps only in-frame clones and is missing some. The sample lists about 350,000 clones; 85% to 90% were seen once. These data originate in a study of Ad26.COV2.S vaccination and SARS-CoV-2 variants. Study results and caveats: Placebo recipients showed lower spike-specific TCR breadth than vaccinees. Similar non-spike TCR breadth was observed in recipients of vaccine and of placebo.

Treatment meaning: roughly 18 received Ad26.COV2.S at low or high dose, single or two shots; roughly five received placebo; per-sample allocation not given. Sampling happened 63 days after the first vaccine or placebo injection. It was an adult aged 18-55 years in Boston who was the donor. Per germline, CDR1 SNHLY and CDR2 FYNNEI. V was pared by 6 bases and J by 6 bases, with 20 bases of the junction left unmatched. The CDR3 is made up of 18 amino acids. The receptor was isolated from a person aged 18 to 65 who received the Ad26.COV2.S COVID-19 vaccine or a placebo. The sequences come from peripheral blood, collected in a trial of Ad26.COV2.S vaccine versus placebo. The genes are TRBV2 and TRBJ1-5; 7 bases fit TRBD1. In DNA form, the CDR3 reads TGTGCCAGCAGACCATGGGCCGGCGAGGGGGCGGTGGGTCAGCCCCAGCATTTT. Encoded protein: CASRPWAGEGAVGQPQHF.